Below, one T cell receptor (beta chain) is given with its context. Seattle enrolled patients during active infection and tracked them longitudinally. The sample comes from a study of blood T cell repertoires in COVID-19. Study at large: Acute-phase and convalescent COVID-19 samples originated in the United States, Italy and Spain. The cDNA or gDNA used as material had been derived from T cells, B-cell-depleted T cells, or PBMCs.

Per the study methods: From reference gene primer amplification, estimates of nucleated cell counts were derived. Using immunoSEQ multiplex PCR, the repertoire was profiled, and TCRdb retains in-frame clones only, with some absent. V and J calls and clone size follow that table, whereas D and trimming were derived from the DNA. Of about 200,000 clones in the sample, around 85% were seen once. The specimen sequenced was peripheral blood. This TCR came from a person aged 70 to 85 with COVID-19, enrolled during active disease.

The CDR3 spells CASSLETGNQPQHF. The CDR3 bases are TGTGCCAGCAGTTTAGAGACAGGCAATCAGCCCCAGCATTTT. This chain connects TRBV28 to TRBJ1-5; a weak D match, TRBD1 (5 bases). Germline V gene sequence: CDR1 MDHEN, CDR2 SYDVKM. CDR3 length: 14 residues. V lost 2 bases and J 2 bases, leaving 7 bases between the germline ends.